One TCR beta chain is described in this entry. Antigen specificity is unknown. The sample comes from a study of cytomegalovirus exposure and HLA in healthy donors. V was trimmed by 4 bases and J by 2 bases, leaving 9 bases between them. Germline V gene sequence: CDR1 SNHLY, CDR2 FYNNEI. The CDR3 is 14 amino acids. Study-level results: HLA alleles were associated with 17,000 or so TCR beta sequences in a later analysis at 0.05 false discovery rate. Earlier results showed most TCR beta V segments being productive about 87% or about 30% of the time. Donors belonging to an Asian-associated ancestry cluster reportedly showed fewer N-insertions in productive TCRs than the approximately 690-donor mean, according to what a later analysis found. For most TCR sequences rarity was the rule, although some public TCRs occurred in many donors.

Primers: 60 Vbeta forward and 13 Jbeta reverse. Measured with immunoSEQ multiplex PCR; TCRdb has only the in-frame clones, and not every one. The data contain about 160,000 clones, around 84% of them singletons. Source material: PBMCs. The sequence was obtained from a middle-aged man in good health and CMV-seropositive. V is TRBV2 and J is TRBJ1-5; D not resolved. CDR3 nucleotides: TGTGCCAGCAGTGTGTGGCAGGGCAATCAGCCCCAGCATTTT. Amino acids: CASSVWQGNQPQHF.